The 27 T cell receptor beta chains given below trace back to one sample, sequenced in a study of shared clonotypes between healthy human individuals. TCRdb's copy holds only in-frame clones and misses some; the assay was immunoSEQ multiplex PCR. The sample shows fewer than 1.6 million clones, 98% of them seen only once. Sequencing was carried out using naive CD4+ T cells sorted from blood. This sample's subset: CD45RA+ positively selected. The receptor set was obtained from a man aged 25 to 40 in good health.

The gene calls are TRBV10-1 and TRBJ2-2; possibly TRBD1 for D (6 bases). Deletions cut 7 bases from V and 4 bases from J, with 13 bases between. Germline CDR1 and CDR2: WNHNN and SYGVQD (reference sequence). This CDR3 has 14 residues. The CDR3: CASIPGVCTGELFF. Here the CDR3 DNA reads TGCGCCAGCATCCCAGGGGTTTGCACCGGGGAGCTGTTTTTT.

The genes are TRBV5-1 and TRBJ2-7; D is ambiguous. The CDR3 extends over 14 amino acids. V shed 2 bases and J shed 6 bases, with 15 bases lying between them. Germline CDR1 and CDR2: SGHRS and YFSETQ. The CDR3 DNA reads as TGCGCCAGCAGCTTCGTGTTGGTCGGCGGCGAGCAGTACTTC. It yields the protein CASSFVLVGGEQYF.

This rearrangement joins TRBV13 to TRBJ1-4, with 8 nucleotides matching TRBD1. Losses at the gene ends were 2 bases for V and 8 bases for J; bases not matched to a gene: 4. The V gene's germline CDR1 is PRHDT and CDR2 FYEKMQ (reference sequence). The CDR3 totals 14 residues. The CDR3 reads CASSLRQGREKLFF. The CDR3, as DNA: TGTGCCAGCAGCTTAAGACAGGGGAGAGAAAAACTGTTTTTT.

V gene TRBV6-5 combines with J gene TRBJ2-1; D is perhaps TRBD1 (6 bases). Germline V gene lookup returns CDR1 MNHEY and CDR2 SVGAGI. This CDR3 has 13 amino acids. The V and J ends lost 0 bases and 9 bases respectively, with 9 bases between them. CDR3 coding DNA: TGTGCCAGCAGTTACTCGAAAGGGGGTGAGCAGTTCTTC. Translation gives CASSYSKGGEQFF.

The count of this clone is one. This sample also contains other DNA sequences that code for the same CDR3. The chain couples TRBV18 to TRBJ2-3, with 7 nucleotides matching TRBD1. The ends lost 1 base at V and 1 base at J; junction bases unmatched: 2. Per the germline V gene, CDR1 is KGHSH and CDR2 is LQKENI. This CDR3 comprises 15 residues. CDR3 protein: CASSPRQGGTDTQYF. The DNA of the CDR3 is TGTGCCAGCTCACCACGACAGGGCGGCACAGATACGCAGTATTTT.

The sample holds one count of this clone. CDR3 nucleotide sequence: TGCGCCAGCAGCCAAGAGGGCAGGGGTGACACTGAAGCTTTCTTT. Its protein product is CASSQEGRGDTEAFF. This chain joins TRBV4-3 and TRBJ1-1, with D possibly TRBD1 on 6 matching bases. Germline V gene data show CDR1 as LGHNA and CDR2 as YSLEER. The CDR3 has 15 amino acids. V lost 0 bases, J lost 3 bases, and 11 bases lay in between.

In the case of this clone: The sample contains more than one DNA sequence encoding this CDR3. The V gene is TRBV7-2, the J gene TRBJ1-5, with a weak D call TRBD1 (5 bases). CDR3 size: 15 residues. Trimming took 2 bases from V and 1 from J, leaving 9 bases between them. From germline, CDR1 is SGHTA and CDR2 FQGNSA. The CDR3 region has the DNA TGTGCCAGCAGCTTATTTGGGGGAAGCAATCAGCCCCAGCATTTT. Protein sequence: CASSLFGGSNQPQHF.

The chain employs TRBV6-5 and TRBJ2-7; 7 nucleotides align to TRBD1. Germline CDR1 is MNHEY and CDR2 is SVGAGI. Germline trimming cut 5 bases from V and 3 bases from J; bases unmatched to any gene: 7. This CDR3 spans 14 amino acids. In DNA, the CDR3 is TGTGCCAGCAGTCCCCACAGACAGGGCTACGAGCAGTACTTC. As protein: CASSPHRQGYEQYF.

V usage is TRBV11-2 and J usage is TRBJ2-7, with 7 bases lining up with TRBD1. J was trimmed by 2 bases and V by 4 bases; bases with no gene match: 8. The CDR3 has 15 amino acids. Looked up from germline, CDR1 is SGHAT and CDR2 is FQNNGV. This CDR3 reads CASSSYRDSTYEQYF. The DNA for the CDR3 is TGTGCCAGCAGCTCTTACCGGGACAGTACCTACGAGCAGTACTTC.

The rearrangement links TRBV4-1 to TRBJ2-5, with D possibly matching TRBD2 (6 bases). The CDR3 sequence is 15 residues long. V shed 4 bases and J shed 2 bases, with 14 bases lying between them. The germline V gene encodes CDR1 MGHRA and CDR2 YSYEKL. In DNA form, the CDR3 reads TGCGCCAGCAGCCTTACCGGGACTGCACAAGAGACCCAGTACTTC. Translation: CASSLTGTAQETQYF.

This clone has just one count. The chain carries TRBV30 and TRBJ1-1, with D maybe TRBD1 (6 bases). CDR1 and CDR2 (germline): GTSNPN, SVGIG (reference sequence). Trimming removed 6 bases at V and 4 bases at J, with 12 bases between. There are 12 residues in the CDR3. This CDR3 reads CACFTGPTEAFF. CDR3 DNA: TGTGCCTGTTTCACAGGGCCCACTGAAGCTTTCTTT.

The chain links TRBV14 to TRBJ2-5; D gene ambiguous. V shed 6 bases and J shed 7 bases, with 12 bases lying between them. Looked up from germline, CDR1 is SGHDN and CDR2 is FVKESK. This CDR3 comprises 12 residues. CDR3 sequence (DNA): TGTGCCAGCAGGGGGTTTACGGCGACCCAGTACTTC. Translated: CASRGFTATQYF.

The V call is TRBV5-4, the J call TRBJ2-1; no clear D gene. The CDR3 has 17 residues. Trimming removed 0 bases from V and 0 bases from J, with 13 bases in between. Germline V gives CDR1 SGHNT, CDR2 YYREEE (reference sequence). Here the CDR3 DNA reads TGTGCCAGCAGCTTGGAGCCTCTTCAAAGCTCCTACAATGAGCAGTTCTTC. Translation: CASSLEPLQSSYNEQFF.

V and J are TRBV4-3 and TRBJ2-3, with D perhaps being TRBD1 or TRBD2 (6 bases each). The germline CDR1 and CDR2 sequences are LGHNA and YSLEER. The V end lost 4 bases, the J end lost 2 bases, and 16 bases lay between the germline ends. The CDR3 covers 16 residues. This CDR3 is CASSPKTRGITDTQYF. CDR3 coding DNA: TGCGCCAGCAGCCCAAAGACTAGGGGGATCACAGATACGCAGTATTTT.

V gene TRBV25-1 combines with J gene TRBJ1-1, with a tentative D call TRBD1 (5 bases). V shed 0 bases and J shed 7 bases, with 15 bases lying between them. Per germline, CDR1 MGHDK and CDR2 SYGVNS. The CDR3 extends over 15 amino acids. CDR3 loop: CASSEYWADRVEAFF. DNA of the CDR3: TGTGCCAGCAGTGAATATTGGGCCGACAGAGTTGAAGCTTTCTTT.

This rearrangement joins TRBV5-6 to TRBJ1-1; TRBD1 might be the D (5 bases). Germline values: CDR1 SGHDT, CDR2 YYEEEE. V gave up 0 bases and J gave up 5 bases, with 14 bases separating them. CDR3 length equals 15 residues. CDR3: CASSLAGQGWTEAFF. CDR3 bases: TGTGCCAGCAGCTTGGCGGGGCAGGGTTGGACTGAAGCTTTCTTT.

The chain employs TRBV27 and TRBJ1-4, with D maybe TRBD1 (5 bases). Germline loops: CDR1 MNHEY, CDR2 SMNVEV (reference sequence). This CDR3 spans 14 amino acids. Trimming left V 3 bases short and J 3 bases short, with 8 bases between. CDR3 protein: CASSLTVPNEKLFF. CDR3 DNA: TGTGCCAGCAGTTTGACAGTACCTAATGAAAAACTGTTTTTT.

The chain joins TRBV18 to TRBJ2-3; 13 bases match TRBD2. The length of the CDR3 is 17 residues. CDR1 and CDR2 (germline): KGHSH, LQKENI. Trimming cost V 5 bases and J 0 bases; bases outside gene matches: 5. CDR3 protein: CASSRQGLAGSTDTQYF. DNA for the CDR3: TGTGCCAGCTCAAGACAGGGACTAGCGGGGAGCACAGATACGCAGTATTTT.

The chain joins TRBV15 to TRBJ2-2, with 13 bases that match TRBD2. V lost 3 bases and J lost 2; bases outside the gene matches: 6. This CDR3 has 18 amino acids. Germline V CDR1 and CDR2: LNHNV, YYDKDF (reference sequence). CDR3 bases: TGTGCCACCAGCAGGGGTTGGACTAGCGGGAGAAACACCGGGGAGCTGTTTTTT. It encodes CATSRGWTSGRNTGELFF.

The chain recombines TRBV29-1 with TRBJ2-1; 8 nucleotides align to TRBD2. Looked up from germline, CDR1 is SQVTM and CDR2 is ANQGSEA. The CDR3 loop spans 14 amino acids. V was pared by 6 bases and J by 0 bases, with 4 bases of the junction left unmatched. This CDR3 is CSVTGLDSYNEQFF. CDR3 coding DNA: TGCAGCGTAACGGGACTAGACTCCTACAATGAGCAGTTCTTC.

Of note for this clone: This same CDR3 is encoded by further DNA sequences in the sample. The chain carries TRBV5-1 and TRBJ2-7; D remains unclear. CDR3 length: 14 residues. Germline loops: CDR1 SGHRS, CDR2 YFSETQ. V lost 0 bases, J lost 0 bases, and 7 bases lay in between. The CDR3 DNA is TGCGCCAGCAGCTTGGGTTCGGCCTCCTACGAGCAGTACTTC. Amino acid sequence: CASSLGSASYEQYF.

This rearrangement joins TRBV25-1 to TRBJ2-7; TRBD1 matches 7 bases. V was pared by 1 base and J by 2 bases, with 5 bases of the junction left unmatched. Per germline, CDR1 MGHDK and CDR2 SYGVNS. This CDR3 has 15 residues. CDR3: CASSELGTETYEQYF. CDR3 nucleotides: TGTGCCAGCAGTGAATTGGGGACAGAAACCTACGAGCAGTACTTC.

As to this clone: The sample holds other DNA sequences that translate to the same CDR3. The rearrangement joins TRBV5-1 to TRBJ2-7; TRBD2 might be the D (7 bases). The CDR3 length is 13 residues. V gave up 2 bases and J gave up 3 bases, with 9 bases separating them. Germline V gene lookup returns CDR1 SGHRS and CDR2 YFSETQ. As DNA, the CDR3 is TGCGCCAGCAGCTTAAGGGGGGGCTACGAGCAGTACTTC. Its protein is CASSLRGGYEQYF.

V is TRBV5-4 and J is TRBJ2-1, with 8 bases lining up with TRBD1. V was pared by 0 bases and J by 10 bases, with 0 bases of the junction left unmatched. From germline, CDR1 is SGHNT and CDR2 YYREEE (reference sequence). The CDR3 covers 12 residues. The CDR3 is CASSLGDREQFF. The DNA for the CDR3 is TGTGCCAGCAGCTTGGGGGACAGGGAGCAGTTCTTC.

The chain carries TRBV4-1 and TRBJ1-1; 11 bases are a match to TRBD1. Per germline, CDR1 MGHRA and CDR2 YSYEKL. V shed 1 base, J shed 10 bases, and the junction held 11 bases outside the gene matches. The CDR3 covers 16 residues. For the CDR3, the DNA is TGCGCCAGCAGCCAAGGGACAGGGGGCTGGGTGGGAGTAGCTTTCTTT. Residues: CASSQGTGGWVGVAFF.

This chain links TRBV4-1 with TRBJ2-7; no reliable D call. V dropped 3 bases and J dropped 6 bases, with 18 bases sitting between them. This CDR3 is built from 15 residues. Per the germline V gene, CDR1 is MGHRA and CDR2 is YSYEKL. CDR3: CASSHPGPRLGEQYF. The CDR3 DNA follows: TGCGCCAGCAGCCACCCCGGACCTAGGCTAGGCGAGCAGTACTTC.

The chain employs TRBV28 and TRBJ1-1; 9 bases align to TRBD1. Germline V gives CDR1 MDHEN, CDR2 SYDVKM. After removal of 4 bases from V and 4 bases from J, the junction contained 4 bases not matched to a gene. CDR3 length: 14 residues. This CDR3 reads CASSSQGAGTEAFF. The CDR3 DNA follows: TGTGCCAGCAGTTCACAGGGGGCGGGCACTGAAGCTTTCTTT.